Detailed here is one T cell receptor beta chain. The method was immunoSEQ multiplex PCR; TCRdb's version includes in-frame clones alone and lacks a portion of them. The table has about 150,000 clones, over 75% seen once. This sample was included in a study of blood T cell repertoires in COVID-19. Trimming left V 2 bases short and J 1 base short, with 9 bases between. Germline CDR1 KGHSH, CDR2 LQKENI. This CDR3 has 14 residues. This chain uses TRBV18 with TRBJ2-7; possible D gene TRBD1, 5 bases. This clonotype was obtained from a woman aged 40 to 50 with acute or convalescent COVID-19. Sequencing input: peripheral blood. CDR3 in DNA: TGTGCCAGCTCACCATTCCAGGGTTCCTACGAGCAGTACTTC. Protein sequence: CASSPFQGSYEQYF.